A single sample gave rise to the 9 T cell receptor beta chains below, sequenced in a study of shared clonotypes between healthy human individuals. Libraries were prepared by immunoSEQ multiplex PCR; TCRdb keeps only in-frame clonotypes and omits some of them. The repertoire holds about 1.1 million clones, 70% to 80% seen once, with almost 0.9% in the top ten. Material: memory CD4+ T cells from PBMCs. Indicated subset: CD45RA-negative fraction. The receptors stem from a man aged 18 to 35 in good health. Some clones in this sample may be carry-over from other donors' samples.

In its sample, this clone was seen many times. The chain couples TRBV4-1 to TRBJ1-5; no definite D call. V lost 5 bases, J lost 5 bases, and 13 bases lay in between. Germline CDR1 is MGHRA and CDR2 is YSYEKL. The CDR3 is 14 amino acids. In DNA form, the CDR3 reads TGCGCCAGCAGCTCATCGCCGACGGATCAGCCCCAGCATTTT. This encodes CASSSSPTDQPQHF.

This chain uses TRBV27 with TRBJ2-1; 14 bases map to TRBD2. J gave up 7 bases and V 11 bases, and 7 bases lay outside the gene matches. Looked up from germline, CDR1 is MNHEY and CDR2 is SMNVEV (reference sequence). The CDR3 spans 14 residues. The DNA of the CDR3 is TGTGCCGCTAAGACTAGCGGGAGGGGGAATGAGCAGTTCTTC. This encodes CAAKTSGRGNEQFF.

The chain employs TRBV7-6 and TRBJ2-2; no clear D. CDR1 is SGHVS, CDR2 FNYEAQ, per germline. This CDR3 is 16 amino acids long. The V gene lost 4 bases and the J gene lost 2 bases, with 14 bases spanning the gap. CDR3 protein: CASSSSLSVNTGELFF. The CDR3 DNA sequence: TGTGCCAGCAGCTCTTCTCTCTCGGTAAACACCGGGGAGCTGTTTTTT.

The chain links TRBV4-2 to TRBJ2-2; no clear D gene. The CDR3 has 14 residues. CDR1 and CDR2 from the germline V gene are LGHNA and YNFKEQ. V was trimmed by 2 bases and J by 4 bases, leaving 8 bases between them. CDR3 residues: CASSQQLGTGELFF. CDR3 nucleotides: TGTGCCAGCAGCCAACAGTTGGGCACCGGGGAGCTGTTTTTT.

This clone has a handful of counts. V and J are TRBV10-3 and TRBJ2-7; 7 bases are a match to TRBD1. The CDR3 totals 16 residues. With 4 bases clipped from V and 4 bases from J, the junction kept 13 bases outside the gene matches. The germline CDR1 and CDR2 sequences are ENHRY and SYGVKD. CDR3 region: CAISGNRGRSPYEQYF. As DNA, the CDR3 is TGTGCCATCAGTGGAAACAGGGGCCGCTCACCGTACGAGCAGTACTTC.

This clone was counted between two and nine times. The rearrangement joins TRBV11-2 to TRBJ1-1; D is possibly TRBD1 (5 bases). V was cut by 1 base and J by 10 bases, with 13 bases left in between. Germline loops: CDR1 SGHAT, CDR2 FQNNGV. The CDR3 has 13 amino acids. CDR3: CASSLGQGSGAFF. The CDR3 DNA follows: TGTGCCAGCAGCTTAGGCCAGGGTTCGGGAGCTTTCTTT.

Comments on this clone: Different DNA sequences within this sample yield the same CDR3. The chain employs TRBV28 and TRBJ1-2, with D possibly being TRBD1 (5 bases). Germline CDR1 reads MDHEN; CDR2 reads SYDVKM. The V and J ends lost 7 bases and 4 bases respectively, with 13 bases between them. The CDR3 has 13 amino acids. DNA of the CDR3: TGTGCCAGCACCTTAGGGACGGCCTATGGCTACACCTTC. This translates into CASTLGTAYGYTF.

Note on this clone: This specimen includes other DNA sequences encoding the same CDR3. The genes are TRBV10-3 and TRBJ2-1; 9 bases fit TRBD2. In germline, CDR1 is ENHRY, CDR2 SYGVKD. CDR3 size: 18 residues. With V trimmed by 6 bases and J by 0 bases, 12 bases remained unmatched. The CDR3 protein is CAISSTSGRTSSYNEQFF. The DNA for the CDR3 is TGTGCCATCAGCTCGACTAGCGGAAGGACAAGCTCCTACAATGAGCAGTTCTTC.

This chain connects TRBV5-1 to TRBJ1-4; D call uncertain. Germline V gene data show CDR1 as SGHRS and CDR2 as YFSETQ. Trimming left V 3 bases short and J 8 bases short, with 14 bases between. The CDR3 totals 14 residues. Written as DNA, the CDR3 is TGCGCCAGCAGCTATTCCGAACCGAGAGAAAAACTGTTTTTT. It encodes CASSYSEPREKLFF.